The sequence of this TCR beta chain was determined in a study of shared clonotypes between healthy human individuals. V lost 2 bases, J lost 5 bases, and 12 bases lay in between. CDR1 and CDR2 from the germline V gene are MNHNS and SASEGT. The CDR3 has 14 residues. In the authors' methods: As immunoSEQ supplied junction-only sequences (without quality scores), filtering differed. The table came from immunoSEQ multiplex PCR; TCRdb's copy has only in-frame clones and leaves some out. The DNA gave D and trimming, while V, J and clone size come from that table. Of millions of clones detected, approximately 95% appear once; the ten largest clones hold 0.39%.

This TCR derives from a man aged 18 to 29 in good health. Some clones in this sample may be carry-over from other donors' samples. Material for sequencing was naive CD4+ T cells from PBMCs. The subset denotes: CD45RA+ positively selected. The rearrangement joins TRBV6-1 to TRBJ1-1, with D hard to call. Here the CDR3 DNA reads TGTGCCAGCAGTGAACGCCGGAGAGGGACTGAAGCTTTCTTT. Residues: CASSERRRGTEAFF.